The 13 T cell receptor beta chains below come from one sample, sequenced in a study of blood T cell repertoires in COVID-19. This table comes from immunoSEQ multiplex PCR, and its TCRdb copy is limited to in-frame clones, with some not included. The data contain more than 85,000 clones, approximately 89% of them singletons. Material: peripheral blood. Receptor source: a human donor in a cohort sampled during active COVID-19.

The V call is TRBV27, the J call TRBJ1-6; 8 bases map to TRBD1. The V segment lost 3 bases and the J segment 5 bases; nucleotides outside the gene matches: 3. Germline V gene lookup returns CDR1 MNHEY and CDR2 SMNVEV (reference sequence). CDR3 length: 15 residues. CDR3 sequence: CASSFLDRDNSPLHF. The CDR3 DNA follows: TGTGCCAGCAGTTTTTTGGACAGGGATAATTCACCCCTCCACTTT.

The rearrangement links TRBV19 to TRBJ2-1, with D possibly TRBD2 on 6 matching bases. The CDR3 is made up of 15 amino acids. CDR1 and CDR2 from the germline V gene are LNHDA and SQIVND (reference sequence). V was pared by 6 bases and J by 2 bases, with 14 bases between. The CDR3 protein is CASRIPGLTYNEQFF. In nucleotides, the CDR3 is TGTGCCAGTAGGATACCGGGACTGACCTACAATGAGCAGTTCTTC.

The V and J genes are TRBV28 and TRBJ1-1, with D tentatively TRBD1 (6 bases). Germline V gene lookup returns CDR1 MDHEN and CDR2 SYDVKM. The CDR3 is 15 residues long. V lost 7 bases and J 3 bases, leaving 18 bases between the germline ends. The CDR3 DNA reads TGTGCCAGCACACCGATGGCAGGGGTGTACACTGAAGCTTTCTTT. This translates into CASTPMAGVYTEAFF.

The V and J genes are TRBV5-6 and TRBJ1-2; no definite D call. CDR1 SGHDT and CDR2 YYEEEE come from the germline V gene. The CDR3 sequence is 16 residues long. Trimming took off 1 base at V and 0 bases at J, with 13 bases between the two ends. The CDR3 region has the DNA TGTGCCAGCAGCTTGAGTCCTACTGCATCTAACTATGGCTACACCTTC. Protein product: CASSLSPTASNYGYTF.

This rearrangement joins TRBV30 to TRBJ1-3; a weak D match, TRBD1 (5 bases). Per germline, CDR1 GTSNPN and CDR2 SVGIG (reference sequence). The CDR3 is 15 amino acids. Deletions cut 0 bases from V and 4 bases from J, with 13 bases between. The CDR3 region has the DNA TGTGCCTGGAGTGTAAAGGAGGGGCCCGGAAACACCATATATTTT. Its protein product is CAWSVKEGPGNTIYF.

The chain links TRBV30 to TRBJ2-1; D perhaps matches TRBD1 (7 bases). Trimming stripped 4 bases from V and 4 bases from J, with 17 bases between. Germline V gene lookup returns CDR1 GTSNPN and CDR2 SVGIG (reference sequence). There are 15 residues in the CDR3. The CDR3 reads CAWNPQGGRYNEQFF. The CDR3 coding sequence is TGTGCCTGGAACCCCCAGGGGGGTAGGTACAATGAGCAGTTCTTC.

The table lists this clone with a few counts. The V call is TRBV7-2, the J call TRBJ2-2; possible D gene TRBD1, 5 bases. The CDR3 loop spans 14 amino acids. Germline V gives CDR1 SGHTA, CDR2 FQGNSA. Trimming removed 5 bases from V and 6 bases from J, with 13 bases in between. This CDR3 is CASSLTQGPGELFF. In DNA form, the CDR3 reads TGTGCCAGCAGCCTAACCCAGGGCCCCGGGGAGCTGTTTTTT.

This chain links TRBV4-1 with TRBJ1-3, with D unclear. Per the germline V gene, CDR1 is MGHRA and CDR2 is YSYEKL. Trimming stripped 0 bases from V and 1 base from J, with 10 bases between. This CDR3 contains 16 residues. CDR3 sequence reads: CASSQDILLSGNTIYF. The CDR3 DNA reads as TGCGCCAGCAGCCAAGATATCCTCTTATCTGGAAACACCATATATTTT.

CDR3 protein: CASSLRTSIGDEQFF. CDR3 DNA: TGTGCCAGCAGCTTACGGACTAGCATTGGGGATGAGCAGTTCTTC. The V and J genes are TRBV11-1 and TRBJ2-1; 8 bases map to TRBD2. Germline V gene lookup returns CDR1 SGHAT and CDR2 FQDESV (reference sequence). The junction had 8 bases not matched to a gene; V was cut back by 2 bases and J by 8 bases. The CDR3 covers 15 residues.

The CDR3 DNA reads as TGTGCCAGCAGTCAAAGGGGTGCAGGGGGTGGCTACACCTTC. It translates to CASSQRGAGGGYTF. The J gene is TRBJ1-2, the V gene TRBV6-5; 7 positions agree with TRBD1. This CDR3 is built from 14 residues. Germline lookup yields CDR1 MNHEY and CDR2 SVGAGI. After removal of 5 bases from V and 7 bases from J, the junction contained 10 bases not matched to a gene.

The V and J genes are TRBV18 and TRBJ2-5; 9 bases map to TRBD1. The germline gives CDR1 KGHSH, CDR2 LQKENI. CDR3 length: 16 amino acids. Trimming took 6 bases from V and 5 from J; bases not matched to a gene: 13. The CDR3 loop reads CASSPSPQGALETQYF. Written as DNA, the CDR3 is TGTGCCAGCTCGCCAAGCCCACAGGGGGCACTGGAGACCCAGTACTTC.

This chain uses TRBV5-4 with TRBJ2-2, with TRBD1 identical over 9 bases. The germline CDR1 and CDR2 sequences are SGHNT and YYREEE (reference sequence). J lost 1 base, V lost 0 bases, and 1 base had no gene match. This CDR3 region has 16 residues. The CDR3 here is CASSLGGQGNTGELFF. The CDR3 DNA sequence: TGTGCCAGCAGCTTGGGGGGACAGGGGAACACCGGGGAGCTGTTTTTT.

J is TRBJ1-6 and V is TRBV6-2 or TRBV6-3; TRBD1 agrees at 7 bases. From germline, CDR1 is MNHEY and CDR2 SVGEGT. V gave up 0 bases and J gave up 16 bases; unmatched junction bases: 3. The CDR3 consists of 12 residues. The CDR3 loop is CASSYSQGVLHF. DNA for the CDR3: TGTGCCAGCAGTTACTCCCAGGGGGTACTCCACTTT.